This TCR beta chain was found in a study of T cell responses to AZD1222 COVID-19 vaccine. Study-level findings and limits: CD4 TCRs covered the whole spike, strongest at regions 160-218 and 743-854. At baseline, just six or seven AZD1222 recipients tested seropositive. There were mostly white British donors and more females than males, and clonal diversity was possibly underestimated.

Generated by immunoSEQ multiplex PCR, the TCRdb table keeps only in-frame clones and is missing some. The sample holds around 200,000 clones, 85% to 95% seen once. On this clone: Its antigen is unidentified. One junction end disagrees with the germline gene, perhaps due to a read error.

CDR1 SSHAT and CDR2 FNYEAQ come from the germline V gene (reference sequence). The length of the CDR3 is 15 residues. This chain joins TRBV7-7 and TRBJ2-3; maybe TRBD2 (6 bases). This receptor was taken from an adult who received the AZD1222 COVID-19 vaccine. Specimen: peripheral blood, collected 28 days after the second AZD1222 dose. The CDR3 is CASSLRAGFTDTQYF. The CDR3 DNA reads as TGTGCTAGCAGCTTAAGGGCGGGGTTCACAGATACGCAGTATTTT. The full variable domain, completed using reference TRBV7-7 and TRBJ2-3, is GAGVSQSPRYKVTKRGQDVTLRCDPISSHATLYWYQQALGQGPEFLTYFNYEAQPDKSGLPSDRFSAERPEGSISTLTIQRTEQRDSAMYRCASSLRAGFTDTQYFGPGTRLTVL.